This paragraph reports one T cell receptor (beta chain). This specimen comes from a study of cytomegalovirus exposure and HLA in healthy donors. Using immunoSEQ multiplex PCR, the repertoire was profiled, and TCRdb retains in-frame clones only, with some absent. The sample yields roughly 86,000 clones, about 96% seen once. The CDR3 has 15 amino acids. Germline assignment: CDR1 SGHRS and CDR2 YFSETQ. With 4 bases clipped from V and 4 bases from J, the junction kept 8 bases outside the gene matches. The sample comprised PBMCs. The chain links TRBV5-1 to TRBJ2-5; 9 bases agree with TRBD2. The TCR comes from a man between 18 and 29 years old in good health and CMV-seropositive. CDR3 protein: CASSHRTSERETQYF. CDR3 nucleotides: TGCGCCAGCAGCCACCGGACTAGCGAGAGAGAGACCCAGTACTTC. The full variable domain, in which reference TRBV5-1 and TRBJ2-5 provide the parts outside the CDR3, is KAGVTQTPRYLIKTRGQQVTLSCSPISGHRSVSWYQQTPGQGLQFLFEYFSETQRNKGNFPGRFSGRQFSNSRSEMNVSTLELGDSALYLCASSHRTSERETQYFGPGTRLLVL.